This paragraph covers one T cell receptor beta chain sequence. Its antigen is as yet unknown. This sample was included in a study of T cell responses to AZD1222 COVID-19 vaccine. This table comes from immunoSEQ multiplex PCR, and its TCRdb copy is limited to in-frame clones, with some not included. The table has 120,000 to 150,000 clones, around 93% seen once. Points from the study as a whole: The study identified only 6 or 7 AZD1222 recipients as seropositive at baseline. The donor group comprised mostly white British people and more females; the analysis possibly underestimated clonal diversity.

In germline, CDR1 is SGHVS, CDR2 FNYEAQ. Trimming took 1 base from V and 4 from J, leaving 16 bases between them. The CDR3 runs to 16 residues. Sequences were derived from peripheral blood, sampled on day 0 of AZD1222 vaccination. The receptor comes from an adult in good health. The rearrangement uses TRBV7-6 and TRBJ1-1; D is perhaps TRBD1 (5 bases). The CDR3 DNA reads as TGTGCCAGCAGCTTAGGTGGGGGAATGGGAATCACTGAAGCTTTCTTT. Protein sequence: CASSLGGGMGITEAFF.